This passage covers 2 T cell receptor beta chains from one sample sequenced in a study of T cells in Graves' hyperthyroidism and ophthalmopathy. Researchers amplified the TCR beta CDR3 regions from RNA transcripts. The primer set for the first-round RT-PCR of the TCR CDR3 was HTBI. MiXCR was run by TCRdb on the multiplex PCR reads, yielding one entry per CDR3 protein. The table has 250,000 to 300,000 distinct CDR3 sequences, 13% seen once. Sequences were obtained from blood. The receptor source for this set is a woman in her twenties or thirties with Graves' hyperthyroidism that later progressed to Graves' ophthalmopathy.

Ten or more counts support this clonotype. This chain joins TRBV28 and TRBJ1-1; no clear D gene. The CDR3 consists of 14 residues. Germline V lookup: CDR1 MDHEN, CDR2 SYDVKM. Trimming left V 8 bases short and J 6 bases short, with 19 bases between. CDR3 nucleotide sequence: TGTGCCAGCCTAATGCCGGGGAAGTTGGCTGAAGCTTTCTTT. Its translation: CASLMPGKLAEAFF.

This clonotype has only a few counts. The chain uses TRBV9 and TRBJ2-5; D uncertain. CDR1 is SGDLS and CDR2 is YYNGEE in the germline V gene. CDR3 length equals 16 residues. With 3 bases removed from V and 6 bases from J, the gap between germline ends came to 21 bases. The CDR3 loop is CASSAPDAGPRKTQYF. The CDR3 region has the DNA TGTGCCAGCAGCGCACCTGATGCCGGGCCCAGAAAGACCCAGTACTTC.